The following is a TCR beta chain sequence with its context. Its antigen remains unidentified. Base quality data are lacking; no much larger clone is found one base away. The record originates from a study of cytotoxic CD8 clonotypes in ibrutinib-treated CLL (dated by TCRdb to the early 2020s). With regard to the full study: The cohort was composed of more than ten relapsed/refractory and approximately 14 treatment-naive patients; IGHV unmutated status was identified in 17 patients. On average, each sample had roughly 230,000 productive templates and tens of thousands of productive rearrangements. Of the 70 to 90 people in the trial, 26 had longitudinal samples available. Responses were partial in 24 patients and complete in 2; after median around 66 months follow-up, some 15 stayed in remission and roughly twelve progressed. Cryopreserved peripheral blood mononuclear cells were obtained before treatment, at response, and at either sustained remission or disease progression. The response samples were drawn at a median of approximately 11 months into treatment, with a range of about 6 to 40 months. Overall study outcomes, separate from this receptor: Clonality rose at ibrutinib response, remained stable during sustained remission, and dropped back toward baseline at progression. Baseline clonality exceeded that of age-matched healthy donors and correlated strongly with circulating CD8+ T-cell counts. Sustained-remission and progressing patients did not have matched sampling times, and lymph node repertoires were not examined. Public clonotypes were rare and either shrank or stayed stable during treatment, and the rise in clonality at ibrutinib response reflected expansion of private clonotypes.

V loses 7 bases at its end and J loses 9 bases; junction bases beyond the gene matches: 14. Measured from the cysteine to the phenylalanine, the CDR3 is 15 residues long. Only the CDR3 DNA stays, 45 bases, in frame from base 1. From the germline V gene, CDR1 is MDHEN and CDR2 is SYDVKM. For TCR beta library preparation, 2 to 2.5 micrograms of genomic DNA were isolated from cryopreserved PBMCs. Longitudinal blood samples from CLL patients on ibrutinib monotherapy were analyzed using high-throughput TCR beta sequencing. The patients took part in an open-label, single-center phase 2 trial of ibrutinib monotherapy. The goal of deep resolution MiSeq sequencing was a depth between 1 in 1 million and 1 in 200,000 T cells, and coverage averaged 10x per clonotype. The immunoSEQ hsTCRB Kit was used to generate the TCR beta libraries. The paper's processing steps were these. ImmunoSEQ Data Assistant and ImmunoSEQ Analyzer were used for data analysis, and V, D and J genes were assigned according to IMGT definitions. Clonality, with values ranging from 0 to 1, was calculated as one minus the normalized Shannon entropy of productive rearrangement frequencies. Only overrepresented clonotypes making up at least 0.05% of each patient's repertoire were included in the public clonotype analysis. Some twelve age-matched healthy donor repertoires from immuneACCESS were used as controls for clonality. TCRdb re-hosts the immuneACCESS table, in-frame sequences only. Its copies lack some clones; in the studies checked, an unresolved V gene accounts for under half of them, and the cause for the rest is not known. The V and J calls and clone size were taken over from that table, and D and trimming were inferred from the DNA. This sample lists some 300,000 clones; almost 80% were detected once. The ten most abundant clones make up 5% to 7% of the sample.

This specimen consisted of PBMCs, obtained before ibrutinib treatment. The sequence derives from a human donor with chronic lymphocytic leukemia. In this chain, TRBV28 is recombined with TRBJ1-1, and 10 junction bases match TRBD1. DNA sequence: TGTGCCAGCACCACCGGGACAGGGGACCTGTGGCAAGCTTTCTTT. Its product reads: CASTTGTGDLWQAFF.